Listed below are T cell receptor beta chains from one sample, sequenced in a study of blood T cell repertoires in COVID-19. TCRdb's copy holds only in-frame clones and misses some; the assay was immunoSEQ multiplex PCR. This table holds 540,000 or so clones, roughly 91% found once. The material sequenced was peripheral blood. These receptors originate from a woman aged 45-65 years with COVID-19, enrolled during active disease. Both conserved end residues are part of each CDR3. D genes are given only for firm matches. Clone size is stated in some rows and not others, as once, few, many or a class when expanded.

d_gene: .; v_gene: TRBV12-5; abundance: .; j_gene: TRBJ1-5; CDR3nt: TGTGCTAGTGGTGCTGGACGGGGAAATCAGCCCCAGCATTTT; CDR3aa: CASGAGRGNQPQHF
d_gene: .; v_gene: TRBV2; abundance: .; j_gene: TRBJ1-1; CDR3nt: TGTGCCAGCAGTGAGGGGACACTGAACACTGAAGCTTTCTTT; CDR3aa: CASSEGTLNTEAFF
d_gene: TRBD1; v_gene: TRBV2; abundance: .; j_gene: TRBJ2-1; CDR3nt: TGTGCCAGCAGCGCGGACAGGGGGGCCGATGAGCAGTTCTTC; CDR3aa: CASSADRGADEQFF
d_gene: TRBD2; v_gene: TRBV6-2/TRBV6-3; abundance: .; j_gene: TRBJ2-1; CDR3nt: TGTGCCAGCAGTTACTCGATCGATCTAGCGGGGGAAAGCTCCTACAATGAGCAGTTCTTC; CDR3aa: CASSYSIDLAGESSYNEQFF
d_gene: TRBD2; v_gene: TRBV5-1; abundance: .; j_gene: TRBJ2-1; CDR3nt: TGCGCCAGCAGCGACACCGGGACTAGCTCCTACAATGAGCAGTTCTTC; CDR3aa: CASSDTGTSSYNEQFF
d_gene: .; v_gene: TRBV28; abundance: .; j_gene: TRBJ2-3; CDR3nt: TGTGCCAGCAGTCCGACAGGTTACGATACGCAGTATTTT; CDR3aa: CASSPTGYDTQYF
d_gene: TRBD1; v_gene: TRBV5-6; abundance: .; j_gene: TRBJ2-3; CDR3nt: TGTGCCAGCAGCTGGGACAGGGGATACACAGATACGCAGTATTTT; CDR3aa: CASSWDRGYTDTQYF
d_gene: TRBD2; v_gene: TRBV7-2; abundance: .; j_gene: TRBJ2-3; CDR3nt: TGTGCCAGCAGCTTCGGACTAGCGGGGGGGCCGGTAGATACGCAGTATTTT; CDR3aa: CASSFGLAGGPVDTQYF
d_gene: .; v_gene: TRBV6-5; abundance: .; j_gene: TRBJ2-7; CDR3nt: TGTGCCAGCAGTTCTCCCCCACAGGGCGCCTACGAGCAGTACTTC; CDR3aa: CASSSPPQGAYEQYF
d_gene: TRBD1; v_gene: TRBV27; abundance: .; j_gene: TRBJ2-5; CDR3nt: TGTGCCAGCACCACAAACCGACAGGGGCTGGAGACCCAGTACTTC; CDR3aa: CASTTNRQGLETQYF
d_gene: TRBD1; v_gene: TRBV6-1; abundance: .; j_gene: TRBJ1-6; CDR3nt: TGTGCCAGCAGTGAAGTCCCAGGGGGCACCTATAATTCACCCCTCCACTTT; CDR3aa: CASSEVPGGTYNSPLHF
d_gene: TRBD2; v_gene: TRBV24-1; abundance: .; j_gene: TRBJ2-3; CDR3nt: TGTGCCACCAGTGATATCGAAGCGGGGGGGACAGATACGCAGTATTTT; CDR3aa: CATSDIEAGGTDTQYF
d_gene: .; v_gene: TRBV2; abundance: .; j_gene: TRBJ2-2; CDR3nt: TGTGCCAGCAGTGAATTGGCGGGACTCACCGGGGAGCTGTTTTTT; CDR3aa: CASSELAGLTGELFF
d_gene: TRBD2; v_gene: TRBV30; abundance: .; j_gene: TRBJ2-3; CDR3nt: TGTGCCTGGAGGGTAGCGGGGGGTAAACAAGATACGCAGTATTTT; CDR3aa: CAWRVAGGKQDTQYF
d_gene: .; v_gene: TRBV12-3/TRBV12-4; abundance: .; j_gene: TRBJ1-2; CDR3nt: TGTGCCAGCACCCATTTCACAGTAGGCTACACCTTC; CDR3aa: CASTHFTVGYTF
d_gene: .; v_gene: TRBV18; abundance: .; j_gene: TRBJ1-3; CDR3nt: TGTGCCAGCTCACCACAACTTTCCGGGTACGGAAACACCATATATTTT; CDR3aa: CASSPQLSGYGNTIYF
d_gene: TRBD1; v_gene: TRBV9; abundance: .; j_gene: TRBJ2-1; CDR3nt: TGTGCCAGCAGCGTAGGCTGGACAGGGGGGTACAATGAGCAGTTCTTC; CDR3aa: CASSVGWTGGYNEQFF
d_gene: TRBD2; v_gene: TRBV19; abundance: once; j_gene: TRBJ2-6; CDR3nt: TGTGCCAGTAACCCACGACGGGGACTAGCGATCTCTGGGGCCAACGTCCTGACTTTC; CDR3aa: CASNPRRGLAISGANVLTF
d_gene: TRBD2; v_gene: TRBV29-1; abundance: .; j_gene: TRBJ2-3; CDR3nt: TGCAGGGCCCGGGACTACAGCACAGATACGCAGTATTTT; CDR3aa: CRARDYSTDTQYF
d_gene: TRBD1; v_gene: TRBV5-4; abundance: .; j_gene: TRBJ1-2; CDR3nt: TGTGCCAGCAGCGCGGGACAGCCGAACTATGGCTACACCTTC; CDR3aa: CASSAGQPNYGYTF
d_gene: .; v_gene: TRBV28; abundance: .; j_gene: TRBJ1-2; CDR3nt: TGTGCCAGCAGTCTGGGGACTAGGGTTAAATATGGCTACACCTTC; CDR3aa: CASSLGTRVKYGYTF
d_gene: .; v_gene: TRBV4-1; abundance: once; j_gene: TRBJ1-4; CDR3nt: TGCGCCAGCAGCCCGTTCGGTAGGGGTGAAAAACTGTTTTTT; CDR3aa: CASSPFGRGEKLFF
d_gene: .; v_gene: TRBV9; abundance: .; j_gene: TRBJ1-3; CDR3nt: TGTGCCAGCAGCGTAGGCGGGGATACAGGAAACACCATATATTTT; CDR3aa: CASSVGGDTGNTIYF
d_gene: TRBD2; v_gene: TRBV28; abundance: .; j_gene: TRBJ2-3; CDR3nt: TGTGCCAGCAGTTTGTGGGCGACAACTAGCGCAGATACGCAGTATTTT; CDR3aa: CASSLWATTSADTQYF
d_gene: .; v_gene: TRBV15; abundance: .; j_gene: TRBJ1-2; CDR3nt: TGTGCCACCAGCAGAGATTTGGGGCAGGCGGAGAACTTAACCTTC; CDR3aa: CATSRDLGQAENLTF
d_gene: TRBD1; v_gene: TRBV28; abundance: .; j_gene: TRBJ1-2; CDR3nt: TGTGCCAGCAGTTTAGGAGGGGGACAGGGGGCGCGAAGCTATGGCTACACCTTC; CDR3aa: CASSLGGGQGARSYGYTF
d_gene: TRBD1; v_gene: TRBV28; abundance: many; j_gene: TRBJ1-1; CDR3nt: TGTGCCAGCAGTTTAGGAGGCCAGGGGGCATCTGAAGCTTTCTTT; CDR3aa: CASSLGGQGASEAFF
d_gene: TRBD1; v_gene: TRBV30; abundance: few; j_gene: TRBJ2-5; CDR3nt: TGTGCCACCGGGACAGGGGGCGAAGAGACCCAGTACTTC; CDR3aa: CATGTGGEETQYF
d_gene: .; v_gene: TRBV5-1; abundance: .; j_gene: TRBJ1-5; CDR3nt: TGCGCCAGCAGCCCAGAGCCCCAAGGGGCGCGGCAGCCCCAGCATTTT; CDR3aa: CASSPEPQGARQPQHF
d_gene: .; v_gene: TRBV7-8; abundance: .; j_gene: TRBJ2-5; CDR3nt: TGTGCCAGCAGCTTTCCTAGGGAGACCCAGTACTTC; CDR3aa: CASSFPRETQYF
d_gene: TRBD2; v_gene: TRBV2; abundance: once; j_gene: TRBJ2-1; CDR3nt: TGTGCCAGCAGTTCTGAAGGACTAGCGGGGGGGGATGAGCAGTTCTTC; CDR3aa: CASSSEGLAGGDEQFF
d_gene: TRBD2; v_gene: TRBV2; abundance: .; j_gene: TRBJ2-5; CDR3nt: TGTGCCAGCAGTGGGGGGAGGGTGGAGACCCAGTACTTC; CDR3aa: CASSGGRVETQYF
d_gene: .; v_gene: TRBV5-1; abundance: .; j_gene: TRBJ2-3; CDR3nt: TGCGCCAGCAGCGACTTAGATACGCAGTATTTT; CDR3aa: CASSDLDTQYF